This T cell receptor beta chain came from a study of T cell responses to AZD1222 COVID-19 vaccine. Sequenced by immunoSEQ multiplex PCR; TCRdb stores in-frame clones only, minus some. The table shows 120,000 or so clones, with roughly 88% occurring only once. The CDR3 runs to 13 residues. V was cut by 3 bases and J by 3 bases, with 9 bases left in between. Germline CDR1 is KGHSH and CDR2 is LQKENI. The chain recombines TRBV18 with TRBJ2-7; tentatively, D is TRBD2 (6 bases). This sequence originates from an adult in good health. The sample in question was peripheral blood, obtained on day 0 of AZD1222 vaccination. As DNA, the CDR3 is TGTGCCAGCTCACCCGGGAGCGGCTACGAGCAGTACTTC. Amino acid sequence: CASSPGSGYEQYF.